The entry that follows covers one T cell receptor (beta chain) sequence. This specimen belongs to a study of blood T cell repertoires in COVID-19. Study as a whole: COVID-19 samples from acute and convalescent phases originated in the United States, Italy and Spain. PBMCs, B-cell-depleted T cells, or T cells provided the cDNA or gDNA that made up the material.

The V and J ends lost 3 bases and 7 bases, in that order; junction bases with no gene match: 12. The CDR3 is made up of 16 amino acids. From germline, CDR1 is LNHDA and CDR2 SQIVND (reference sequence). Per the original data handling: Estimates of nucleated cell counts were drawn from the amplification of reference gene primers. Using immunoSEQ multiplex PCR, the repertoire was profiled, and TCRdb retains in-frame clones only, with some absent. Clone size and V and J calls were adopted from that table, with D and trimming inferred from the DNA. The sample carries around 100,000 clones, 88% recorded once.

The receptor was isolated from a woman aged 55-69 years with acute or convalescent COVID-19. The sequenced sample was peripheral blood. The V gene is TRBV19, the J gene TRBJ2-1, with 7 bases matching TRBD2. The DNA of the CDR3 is TGTGCCAGTAGTATTAATACGGGAGGCCAGGATAATGAGCAGTTCTTC. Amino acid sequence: CASSINTGGQDNEQFF.